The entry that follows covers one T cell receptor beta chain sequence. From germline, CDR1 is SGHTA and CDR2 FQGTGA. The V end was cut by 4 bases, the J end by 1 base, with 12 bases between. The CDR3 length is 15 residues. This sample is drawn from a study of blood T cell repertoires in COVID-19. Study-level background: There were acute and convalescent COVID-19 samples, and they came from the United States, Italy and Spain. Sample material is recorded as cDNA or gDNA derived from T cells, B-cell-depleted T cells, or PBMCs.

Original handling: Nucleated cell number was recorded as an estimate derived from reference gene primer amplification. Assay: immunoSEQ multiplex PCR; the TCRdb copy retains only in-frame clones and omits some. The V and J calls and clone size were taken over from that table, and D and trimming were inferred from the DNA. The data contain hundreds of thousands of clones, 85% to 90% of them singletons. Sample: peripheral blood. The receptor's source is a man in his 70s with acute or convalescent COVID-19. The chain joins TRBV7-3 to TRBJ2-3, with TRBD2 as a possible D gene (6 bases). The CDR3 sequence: CASSSRSGGTDTQYF. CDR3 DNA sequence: TGTGCCAGCAGCTCCCGATCGGGGGGCACAGATACGCAGTATTTT.